This T cell receptor (beta chain) originates from a study of cytomegalovirus exposure and HLA in healthy donors. PCR amplification relied on 60 Vbeta primers (plus 13 Jbeta primers). Only in-frame clones appear in the TCRdb table, and some are missing; sequencing was by immunoSEQ multiplex PCR. The sample records over 200,000 clones, 82% being singletons. Broader study findings: With high specificity and sensitivity, the classifier reportedly diagnosed cytomegalovirus status. In a later analysis, common viral pathogens appeared linked to several of the most significant clusters.

A remark on this clone: Antigen unknown.

With 3 bases clipped from V and 0 bases from J, the junction kept 6 bases outside the gene matches. Germline V CDR1 and CDR2: KGHSH, LQKENI. This CDR3 spans 17 amino acids. The sequenced material came from PBMCs. This rearrangement joins TRBV18 to TRBJ1-1, with 11 bases that match TRBD1. The receptor's source is a man between 35 and 55 years old in good health and CMV-seropositive. CDR3 in DNA: TGTGCCAGCTCACCCCGGGACAGGGGGACCATGAACACTGAAGCTTTCTTT. Translation: CASSPRDRGTMNTEAFF.